These 12 T cell receptor beta chains originate from one sample sequenced in a study of identical twins. A single record per CDR3 protein comes from TCRdb applying MiXCR to the 5' RACE reads. The data show fewer than 900,000 distinct CDR3 sequences, 18% seen once. These data also featured in a second study, about T cells expressing NK-cell markers.

Sequencing was performed on PBMCs. The receptors derive from a woman aged 18-30 years in good health.

This clonotype was recorded a few times. DNA for the CDR3: TGTGCCAGCAGCCCGGCAGGGGCCCTGACCTATGGCTACACCTTC. This sequence encodes CASSPAGALTYGYTF. V usage is TRBV7-9 and J usage is TRBJ1-2, with a tentative D call TRBD1 (6 bases). This CDR3 is 15 amino acids long. Per the germline V gene, CDR1 is SEHNR and CDR2 is FQNEAQ (reference sequence). The V end lost 5 bases, the J end lost 4 bases, and 17 bases lay between the germline ends. Full variable domain (rest looked up from reference TRBV7-9 and TRBJ1-2): DTGVSQNPRHKITKRGQNVTFRCDPISEHNRLYWYRQTLGQGPEFLTYFQNEAQLEKSRLLSDRFSAERPKGSFSTLEIQRTEQGDSAMYLCASSPAGALTYGYTFGSGTRLTVV.

J is TRBJ2-7 and V is TRBV5-1, with D possibly TRBD1 on 6 matching bases. Germline loops: CDR1 SGHRS, CDR2 YFSETQ. The germline V and J ends were trimmed by 3 bases and 1 base, with 23 bases remaining between them. The CDR3 totals 18 residues. The CDR3 DNA sequence: TGCGCCAGCAGCTCGCTACGTGGGCCTATCACAGGGTCCTACGAGCAGTACTTC. It yields the protein CASSSLRGPITGSYEQYF. Filled out from reference TRBV5-1 and TRBJ2-7, the complete variable domain reads KAGVTQTPRYLIKTRGQQVTLSCSPISGHRSVSWYQQTPGQGLQFLFEYFSETQRNKGNFPGRFSGRQFSNSRSEMNVSTLELGDSALYLCASSSLRGPITGSYEQYFGPGTRLTVT.

This chain connects TRBV12-3 or TRBV12-4 to TRBJ1-2; tentatively, D is TRBD1 (5 bases). V gave up 4 bases and J gave up 11 bases, with 20 bases separating them. The CDR3 is 14 residues long. The CDR3 spells CASSYFTGPVGYTF. CDR3 sequence (DNA): TGTGCCAGCAGTTATTTCACGGGACCGGTTGGTTACACCTTC.

This chain links TRBV5-5 with TRBJ1-2, with a possible D match to TRBD1 (5 bases). Per the germline V gene, CDR1 is SGHKS and CDR2 is YYEKEE (reference sequence). The CDR3 has 18 residues. Between the trimmed V and J ends, which lost 1 base and 1 base, there was a span of 20 bases. The CDR3 spells CASSLWWGRSMRNYGYTF. The CDR3 DNA is TGTGCCAGCAGCTTGTGGTGGGGACGGAGCATGCGTAACTATGGCTACACCTTC.

The table lists this clonotype with a few counts. V and J are TRBV6-1 and TRBJ2-1, with a weak D call TRBD2 (7 bases). CDR3 length: 15 amino acids. With 6 bases removed from V and 7 bases from J, the gap between germline ends came to 19 bases. CDR1 MNHNS and CDR2 SASEGT come from the germline V gene. This CDR3 is CASSQGPGGGNEQFF. The CDR3 DNA is TGTGCCAGCAGCCAGGGCCCGGGGGGCGGGAATGAGCAGTTCTTC.

The CDR3 region has the DNA TGTGCCAGCAGTTCCCACCGAGCGGGAGAACGTGTGCAGTACTTC. This encodes CASSSHRAGERVQYF. This chain links TRBV12-3 or TRBV12-4 with TRBJ2-7; TRBD2 agrees at 8 bases. CDR3 length: 15 residues. V shed 4 bases, J shed 9 bases, and the junction held 14 bases outside the gene matches.

A few counts support this clonotype. This rearrangement joins TRBV12-5 to TRBJ1-5, with TRBD1 identical over 7 bases. Per the germline V gene, CDR1 is LGHNT and CDR2 is FRNRAP. The length of the CDR3 is 14 residues. V dropped 6 bases and J dropped 3; count of bases not matched to a gene: 5. The CDR3 is CASGSGGSNQPQHF. CDR3 coding DNA: TGTGCTAGTGGCTCAGGGGGTTCCAATCAGCCCCAGCATTTT.

V is TRBV5-1 and J is TRBJ2-1; 8 bases align to TRBD1. J lost 3 bases, V lost 2 bases, and 4 bases had no gene match. The CDR3 is made up of 15 amino acids. The germline CDR1 and CDR2 sequences are SGHRS and YFSETQ. CDR3 coding DNA: TGCGCCAGCAGCTTTGGACAGGGAATCTACAATGAGCAGTTCTTC. This codes for CASSFGQGIYNEQFF. The entire variable domain, with the rest obtained from reference TRBV5-1 and TRBJ2-1, is as follows: KAGVTQTPRYLIKTRGQQVTLSCSPISGHRSVSWYQQTPGQGLQFLFEYFSETQRNKGNFPGRFSGRQFSNSRSEMNVSTLELGDSALYLCASSFGQGIYNEQFFGPGTRLTVL.

This clonotype was seen only a few times. The chain links TRBV6-5 to TRBJ1-3; no clear D gene. The CDR3 length is 15 residues. The germline CDR1 and CDR2 sequences are MNHEY and SVGAGI. Trimming stripped 0 bases from V and 4 bases from J, with 10 bases between. DNA for the CDR3: TGTGCCAGCAGTTACTCGATAGGGTCCGGAAACACCATATATTTT. Amino acids: CASSYSIGSGNTIYF.

This sequence joins TRBV27 and TRBJ2-7; 7 bases are a match to TRBD2. V lost 5 bases and J lost 2; bases outside the gene matches: 6. This CDR3 has 14 amino acids. CDR1 is MNHEY, CDR2 SMNVEV, per germline (reference sequence). CDR3 DNA: TGTGCCAGCAGTCTACAGCGGGAAGCCTACGAGCAGTACTTC. Its translation is CASSLQREAYEQYF.

The chain recombines TRBV4-3 with TRBJ2-7, with unresolved D. The CDR3 is made up of 16 amino acids. CDR1 and CDR2 (germline): LGHNA, YSLEER. Trimming took off 2 bases at V and 7 bases at J, with 21 bases between the two ends. CDR3 protein: CASSQSRGVYDGEQYF. DNA for the CDR3: TGCGCCAGCAGCCAATCCCGAGGTGTCTACGATGGGGAGCAGTACTTC.

The V and J genes are TRBV20-1 and TRBJ1-4, with 7 bases fitting TRBD1. V was pared by 4 bases and J by 3 bases, with 2 bases of the junction left unmatched. Germline assignment: CDR1 DFQATT and CDR2 SNEGSKA (reference sequence). The CDR3 runs to 13 residues. The CDR3 DNA reads as TGCAGTGCTATGACAGGGTCTAATGAAAAACTGTTTTTT. Amino acid sequence: CSAMTGSNEKLFF.